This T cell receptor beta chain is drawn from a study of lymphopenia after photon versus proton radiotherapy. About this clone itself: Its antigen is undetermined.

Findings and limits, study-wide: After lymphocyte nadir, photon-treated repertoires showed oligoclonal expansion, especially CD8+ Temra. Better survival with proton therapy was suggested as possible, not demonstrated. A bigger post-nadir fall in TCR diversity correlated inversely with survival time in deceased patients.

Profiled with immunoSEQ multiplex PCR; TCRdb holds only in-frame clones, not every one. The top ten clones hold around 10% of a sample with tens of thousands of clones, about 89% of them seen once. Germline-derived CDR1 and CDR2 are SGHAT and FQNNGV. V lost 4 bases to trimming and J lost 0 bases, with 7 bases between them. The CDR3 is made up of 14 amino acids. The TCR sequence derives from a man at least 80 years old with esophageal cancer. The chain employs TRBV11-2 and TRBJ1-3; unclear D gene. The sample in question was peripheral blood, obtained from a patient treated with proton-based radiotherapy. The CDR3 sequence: CASSYGSSGNTIYF. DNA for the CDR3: TGTGCCAGCAGCTATGGGTCCTCTGGAAACACCATATATTTT.